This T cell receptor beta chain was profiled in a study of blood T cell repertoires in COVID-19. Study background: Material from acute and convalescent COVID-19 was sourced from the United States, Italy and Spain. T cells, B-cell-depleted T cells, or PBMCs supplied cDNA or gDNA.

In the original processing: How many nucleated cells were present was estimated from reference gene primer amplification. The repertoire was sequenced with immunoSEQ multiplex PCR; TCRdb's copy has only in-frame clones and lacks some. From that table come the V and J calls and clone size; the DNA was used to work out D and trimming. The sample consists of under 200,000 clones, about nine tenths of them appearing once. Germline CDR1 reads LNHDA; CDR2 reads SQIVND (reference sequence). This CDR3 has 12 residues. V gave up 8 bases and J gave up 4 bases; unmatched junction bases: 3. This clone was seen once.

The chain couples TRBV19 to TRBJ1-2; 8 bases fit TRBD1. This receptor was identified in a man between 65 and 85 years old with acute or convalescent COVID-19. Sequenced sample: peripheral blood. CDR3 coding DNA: TGTGCCAGTCGGACAGGGCCCTATGGCTACACCTTC. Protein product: CASRTGPYGYTF.